This is a list of T cell receptor beta chains from one sample in a study of shared clonotypes between healthy human individuals. Sequencing used immunoSEQ multiplex PCR; TCRdb keeps in-frame clones, though not all of them. The sample carries about 2.1 million clones, 93% recorded once. The source material was naive CD8+ T cells from PBMCs. All receptors derive from a man younger than 35 in good health. Some clones in this sample may be carry-over from other donors' samples. The CDR3 runs from the conserved cysteine through the conserved F or W. A D gene is named only where the DNA matches it firmly. Clone size is stated in some rows and not others, as once, few, many or a class when expanded.

V	size	D	J	CDR3	DNA
TRBV10-2	-	-	TRBJ2-7	CASSKGRIAGFYEQYF	TGCGCCAGCAGCAAGGGCAGGATTGCGGGTTTCTACGAGCAGTACTTC
TRBV7-6	-	-	TRBJ1-6	CASSSSGPGPLHF	TGTGCCAGCAGCTCAAGTGGCCCGGGACCCCTCCACTTT
TRBV28	once	TRBD2	TRBJ2-7	CASSLGSGTYEQYF	TGTGCCAGCAGTCTCGGAAGCGGGACCTACGAGCAGTACTTC
TRBV28	-	-	TRBJ1-2	CASSLVGRGYGYTF	TGTGCCAGCAGTTTGGTGGGGCGGGGGTATGGCTACACCTTC
TRBV19	-	TRBD1	TRBJ2-3	CASSRDRGRDTQYF	TGTGCCAGTAGTAGGGACAGGGGGCGAGATACGCAGTATTTT
TRBV6-5	-	-	TRBJ2-1	CASSVDGSSYNEQFF	TGTGCCAGCAGTGTGGACGGAAGCTCCTACAATGAGCAGTTCTTC
TRBV11-2	-	TRBD1	TRBJ1-1	CASSARTGFTEAFF	TGTGCCAGCAGCGCCCGGACAGGTTTTACTGAAGCTTTCTTT
TRBV15	-	-	TRBJ2-5	CATSRIPRGGETQYF	TGTGCCACCAGCAGAATCCCCCGGGGTGGGGAGACCCAGTACTTC
TRBV2	-	-	TRBJ2-4	CASRTIAKNIQYF	TGTGCCAGCAGGACAATAGCCAAAAACATTCAGTACTTC
TRBV5-6	-	TRBD1	TRBJ2-7	CASSWWAGGAYEQYF	TGTGCCAGCAGCTGGTGGGCAGGGGGTGCCTACGAGCAGTACTTC
TRBV9	-	-	TRBJ1-2	CASSVDTKGDYGYTF	TGTGCCAGCAGCGTAGACACGAAGGGAGACTATGGCTACACCTTC
TRBV28	-	TRBD2	TRBJ2-5	CASSFEREVETQYF	TGTGCCAGCAGTTTTGAGCGGGAGGTGGAGACCCAGTACTTC
TRBV7-6	-	-	TRBJ1-1	CASSLEGARNTEAFF	TGTGCCAGCAGCTTAGAAGGGGCCCGGAACACTGAAGCTTTCTTT
TRBV7-9	-	-	TRBJ2-6	CASSSTGSGANVLTF	TGTGCCAGCAGCTCCACAGGGTCTGGGGCCAACGTCCTGACTTTC
TRBV19	few	-	TRBJ1-1	CASSWHTEAFF	TGTGCCAGTAGTTGGCACACTGAAGCTTTCTTT
TRBV6-5	once	-	TRBJ2-7	CASSSWGDGDEQYF	TGTGCCAGCAGCAGCTGGGGGGACGGAGACGAGCAGTACTTC
TRBV4-1	-	TRBD2	TRBJ2-7	CASSQRASGVYEQYF	TGCGCCAGCAGCCAAAGAGCTAGCGGAGTCTACGAGCAGTACTTC
TRBV15	-	-	TRBJ1-3	CATSRDSRDGNTIYF	TGTGCCACCAGCAGAGATAGCAGGGACGGAAACACCATATATTTT
TRBV5-1	-	TRBD1	TRBJ1-1	CASSPGTAVSEAFF	TGCGCCAGCAGCCCCGGGACAGCCGTCTCTGAAGCTTTCTTT
TRBV6-1	-	-	TRBJ1-2	CASLDVYYGYTF	TGTGCCAGCCTGGACGTATACTATGGCTACACCTTC
TRBV7-9	-	TRBD1	TRBJ2-7	CASSLQGADYEQYF	TGTGCCAGCAGCTTACAGGGGGCAGACTACGAGCAGTACTTC
TRBV27	-	TRBD1	TRBJ1-5	CASSPPGTDYSNQPQHF	TGTGCCAGCAGTCCCCCCGGGACAGACTATAGCAATCAGCCCCAGCATTTT
TRBV19	once	-	TRBJ2-5	CASSPAMGVETQYF	TGTGCCAGTAGTCCGGCGATGGGTGTGGAGACCCAGTACTTC
TRBV7-9	-	-	TRBJ1-5	CASSSQFNQPQHF	TGTGCCAGCAGCTCCCAGTTCAATCAGCCCCAGCATTTT